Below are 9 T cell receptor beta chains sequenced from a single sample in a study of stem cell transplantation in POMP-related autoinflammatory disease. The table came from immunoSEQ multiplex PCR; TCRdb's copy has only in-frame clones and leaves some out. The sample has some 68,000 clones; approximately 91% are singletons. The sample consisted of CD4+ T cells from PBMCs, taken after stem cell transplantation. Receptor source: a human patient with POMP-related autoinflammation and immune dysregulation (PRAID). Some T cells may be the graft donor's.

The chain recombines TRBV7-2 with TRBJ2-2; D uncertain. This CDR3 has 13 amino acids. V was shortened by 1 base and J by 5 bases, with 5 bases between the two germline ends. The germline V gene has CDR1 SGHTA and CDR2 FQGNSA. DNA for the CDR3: TGTGCCAGCAGCTTAGTTCGGACCGGGGAGCTGTTTTTT. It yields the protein CASSLVRTGELFF. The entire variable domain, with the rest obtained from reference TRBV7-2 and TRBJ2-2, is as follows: GAGVSQSPSNKVTEKGKDVELRCDPISGHTALYWYRQSLGQGLEFLIYFQGNSAPDKSGLPSDRFSAERTGGSVSTLTIQRTQQEDSAVYLCASSLVRTGELFFGEGSRLTVL.

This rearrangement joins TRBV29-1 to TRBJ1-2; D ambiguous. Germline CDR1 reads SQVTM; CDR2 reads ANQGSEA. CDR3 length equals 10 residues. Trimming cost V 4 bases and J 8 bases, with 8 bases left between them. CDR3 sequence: CSVGSGGYTF. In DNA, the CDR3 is TGCAGCGTTGGGAGCGGCGGCTACACCTTC.

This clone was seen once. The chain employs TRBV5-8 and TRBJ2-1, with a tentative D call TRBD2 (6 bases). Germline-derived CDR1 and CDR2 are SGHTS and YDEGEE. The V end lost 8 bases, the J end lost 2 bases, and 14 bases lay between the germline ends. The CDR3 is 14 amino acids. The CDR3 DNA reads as TGTGCCAGTCCCGGAGGGGCCACCTACAATGAGCAGTTCTTC. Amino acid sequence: CASPGGATYNEQFF.

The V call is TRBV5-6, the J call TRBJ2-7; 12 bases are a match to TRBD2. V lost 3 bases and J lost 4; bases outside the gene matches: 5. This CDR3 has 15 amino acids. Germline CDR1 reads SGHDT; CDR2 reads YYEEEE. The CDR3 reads CASSWGTSGGYEQYF. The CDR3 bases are TGTGCCAGCAGCTGGGGCACTAGCGGGGGGTACGAGCAGTACTTC. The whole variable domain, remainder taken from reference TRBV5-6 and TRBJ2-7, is DAGVTQSPTHLIKTRGQQVTLRCSPKSGHDTVSWYQQALGQGPQFIFQYYEEEERQRGNFPDRFSGHQFPNYSSELNVNALLLGDSALYLCASSWGTSGGYEQYFGPGTRLTVT.

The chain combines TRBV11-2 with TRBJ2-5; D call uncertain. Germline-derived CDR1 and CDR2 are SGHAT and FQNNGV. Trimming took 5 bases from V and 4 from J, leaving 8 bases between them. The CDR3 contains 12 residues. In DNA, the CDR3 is TGTGCCAGCAGCCCCCAGATAGAGACCCAGTACTTC. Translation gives CASSPQIETQYF.

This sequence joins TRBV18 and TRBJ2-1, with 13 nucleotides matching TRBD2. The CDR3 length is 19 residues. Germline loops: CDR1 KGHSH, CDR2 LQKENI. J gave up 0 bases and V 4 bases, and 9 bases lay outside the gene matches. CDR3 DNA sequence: TGTGCCAGCTCACGTACTAGCGGGAGGGTCCTAAGCTCCTACAATGAGCAGTTCTTC. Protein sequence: CASSRTSGRVLSSYNEQFF.

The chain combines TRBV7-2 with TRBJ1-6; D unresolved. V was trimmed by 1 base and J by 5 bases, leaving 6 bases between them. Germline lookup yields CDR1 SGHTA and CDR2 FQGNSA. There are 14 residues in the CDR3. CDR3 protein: CASSLVTNNSPLHF. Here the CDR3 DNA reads TGTGCCAGCAGCTTAGTTACTAATAATTCACCCCTCCACTTT.

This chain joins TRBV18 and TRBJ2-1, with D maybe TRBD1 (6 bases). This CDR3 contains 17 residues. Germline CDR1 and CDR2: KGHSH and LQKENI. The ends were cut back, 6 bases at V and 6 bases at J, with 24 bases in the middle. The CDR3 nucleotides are TGTGCCAGCTCTCAGGCCTCCAACCGGGACACTCGCAATGAGCAGTTCTTC. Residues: CASSQASNRDTRNEQFF.

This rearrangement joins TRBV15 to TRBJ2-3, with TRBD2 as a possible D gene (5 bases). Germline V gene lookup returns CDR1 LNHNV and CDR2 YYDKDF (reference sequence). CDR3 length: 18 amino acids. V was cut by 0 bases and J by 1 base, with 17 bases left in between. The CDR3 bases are TGTGCCACCAGCAGAGAAGGGAGTCTGCGCTTTGGCACAGATACGCAGTATTTT. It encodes CATSREGSLRFGTDTQYF.